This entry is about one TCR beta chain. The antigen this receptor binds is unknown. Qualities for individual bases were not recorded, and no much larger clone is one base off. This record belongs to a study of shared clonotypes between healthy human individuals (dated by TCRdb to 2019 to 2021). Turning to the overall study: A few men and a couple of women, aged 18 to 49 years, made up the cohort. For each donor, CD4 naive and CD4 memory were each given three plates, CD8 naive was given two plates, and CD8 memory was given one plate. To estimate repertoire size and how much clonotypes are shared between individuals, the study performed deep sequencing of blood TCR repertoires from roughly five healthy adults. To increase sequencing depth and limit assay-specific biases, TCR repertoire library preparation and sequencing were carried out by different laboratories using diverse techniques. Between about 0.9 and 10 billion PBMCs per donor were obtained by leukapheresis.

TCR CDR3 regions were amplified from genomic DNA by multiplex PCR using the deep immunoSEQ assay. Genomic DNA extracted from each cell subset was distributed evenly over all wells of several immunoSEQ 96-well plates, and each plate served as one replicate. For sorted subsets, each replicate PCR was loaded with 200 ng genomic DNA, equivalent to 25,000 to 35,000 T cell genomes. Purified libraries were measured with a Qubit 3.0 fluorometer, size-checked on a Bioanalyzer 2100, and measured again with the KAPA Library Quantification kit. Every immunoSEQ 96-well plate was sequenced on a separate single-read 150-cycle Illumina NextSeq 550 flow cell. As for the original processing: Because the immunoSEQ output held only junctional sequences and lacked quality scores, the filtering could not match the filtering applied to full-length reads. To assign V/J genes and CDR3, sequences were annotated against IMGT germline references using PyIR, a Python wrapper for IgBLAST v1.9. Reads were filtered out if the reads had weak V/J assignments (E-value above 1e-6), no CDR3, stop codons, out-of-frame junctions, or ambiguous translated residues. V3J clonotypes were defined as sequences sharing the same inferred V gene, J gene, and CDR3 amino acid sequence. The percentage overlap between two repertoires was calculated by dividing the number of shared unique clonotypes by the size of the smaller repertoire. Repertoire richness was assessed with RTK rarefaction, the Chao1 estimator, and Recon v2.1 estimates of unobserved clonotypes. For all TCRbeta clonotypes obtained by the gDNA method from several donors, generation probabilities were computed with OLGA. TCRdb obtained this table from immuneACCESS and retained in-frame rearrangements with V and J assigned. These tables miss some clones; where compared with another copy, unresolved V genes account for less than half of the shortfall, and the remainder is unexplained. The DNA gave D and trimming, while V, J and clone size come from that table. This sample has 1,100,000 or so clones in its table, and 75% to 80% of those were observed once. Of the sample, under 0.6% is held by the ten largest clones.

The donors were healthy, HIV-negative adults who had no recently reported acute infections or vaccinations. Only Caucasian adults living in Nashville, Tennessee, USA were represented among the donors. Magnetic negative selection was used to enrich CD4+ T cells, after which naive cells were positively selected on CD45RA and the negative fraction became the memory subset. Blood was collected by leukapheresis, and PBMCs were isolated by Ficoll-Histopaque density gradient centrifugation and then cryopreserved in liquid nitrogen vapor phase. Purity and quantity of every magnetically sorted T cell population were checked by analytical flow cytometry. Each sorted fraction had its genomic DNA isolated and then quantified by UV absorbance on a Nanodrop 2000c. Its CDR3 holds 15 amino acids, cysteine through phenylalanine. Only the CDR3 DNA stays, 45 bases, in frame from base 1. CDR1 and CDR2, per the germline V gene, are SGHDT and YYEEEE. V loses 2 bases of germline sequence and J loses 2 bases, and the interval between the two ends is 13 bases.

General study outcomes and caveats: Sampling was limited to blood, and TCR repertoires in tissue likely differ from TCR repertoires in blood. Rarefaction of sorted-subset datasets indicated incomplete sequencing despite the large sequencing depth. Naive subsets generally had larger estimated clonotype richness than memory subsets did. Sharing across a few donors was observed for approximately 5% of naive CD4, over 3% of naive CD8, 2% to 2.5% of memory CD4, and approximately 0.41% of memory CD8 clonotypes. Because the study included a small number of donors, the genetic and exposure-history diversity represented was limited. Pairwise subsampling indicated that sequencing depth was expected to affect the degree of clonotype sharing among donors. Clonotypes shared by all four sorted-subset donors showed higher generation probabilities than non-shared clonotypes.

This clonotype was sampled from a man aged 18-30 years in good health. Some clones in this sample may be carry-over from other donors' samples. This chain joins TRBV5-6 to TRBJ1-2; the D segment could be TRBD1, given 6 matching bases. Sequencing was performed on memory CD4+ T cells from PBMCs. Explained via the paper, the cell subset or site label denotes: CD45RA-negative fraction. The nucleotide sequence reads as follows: TGTGCCAGCAGCTTAATAAATACAGGGAACTATGGCTACACCTTC. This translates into CASSLINTGNYGYTF.